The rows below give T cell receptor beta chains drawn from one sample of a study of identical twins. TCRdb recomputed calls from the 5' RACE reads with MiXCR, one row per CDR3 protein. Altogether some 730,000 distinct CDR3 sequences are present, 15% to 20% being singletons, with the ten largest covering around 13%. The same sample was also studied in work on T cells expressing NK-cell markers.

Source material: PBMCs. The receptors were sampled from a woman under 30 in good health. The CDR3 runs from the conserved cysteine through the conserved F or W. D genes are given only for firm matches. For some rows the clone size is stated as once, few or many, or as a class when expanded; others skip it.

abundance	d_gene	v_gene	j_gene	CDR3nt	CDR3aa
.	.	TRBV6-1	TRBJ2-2	TGTGCCACATGGGACATCGCATACACCGGGGAGCTGTTTTTT	CATWDIAYTGELFF
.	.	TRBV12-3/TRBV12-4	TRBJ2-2	TGTGCCAGCAGCCGGGCTGGGGAGCTGTTTTTT	CASSRAGELFF
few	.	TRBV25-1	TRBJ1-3	TGTGCCAGCAGTGATGCAGGAAACACCATATATTTT	CASSDAGNTIYF
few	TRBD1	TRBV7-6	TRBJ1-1	TGTGCCAGCAGCTCTCTCCCGACAGGGAGGGCCGCTTTCTTT	CASSSLPTGRAAFF
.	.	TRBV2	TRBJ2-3	TGTGCCAGCAGTGAAGTGGGTGGTTGGGTAACAGATACGCAGTATTTT	CASSEVGGWVTDTQYF
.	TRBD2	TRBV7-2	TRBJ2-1	TGTGCCAGCAGCTTAGCTAGCGGGATAGGGAATGAGCAGTTCTTC	CASSLASGIGNEQFF
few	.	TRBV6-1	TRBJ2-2	TGTGCCAGCATTGACAGTTTCACCGGGGAGCTGTTTTTT	CASIDSFTGELFF
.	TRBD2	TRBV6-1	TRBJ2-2	TGTGCCAGCAGAAACCCGACAGCGGGGGGGATGTGGGAGCTGTTTTTT	CASRNPTAGGMWELFF
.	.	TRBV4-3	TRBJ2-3	TGCGCCAGCAGCCAAGATCGGGGACCCAGCACAGATACGCAGTATTTT	CASSQDRGPSTDTQYF
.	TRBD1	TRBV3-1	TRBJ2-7	TGTGCCAGCAGCCTTCAACAGGGGGCCTACGAGCAGTACTTC	CASSLQQGAYEQYF
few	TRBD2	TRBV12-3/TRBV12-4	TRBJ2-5	TGTGCCAGCCGAATCGGGCTAGCGGGAGGTTTGAAAAAAGAGACCCAGTACTTC	CASRIGLAGGLKKETQYF
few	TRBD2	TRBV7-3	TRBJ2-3	TGTGCCAGCAGCAAGGGACTAGCGGGGGGACCAAGCACAGATACGCAGTATTTT	CASSKGLAGGPSTDTQYF
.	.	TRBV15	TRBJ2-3	TGTGCCACCAGCAGCCAGACAGATACGCAGTATTTT	CATSSQTDTQYF
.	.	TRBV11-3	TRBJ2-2	TGTGCCAGCAGCTTAGGAAGGGGAGCGAACACCGGGGAGCTGTTTTTT	CASSLGRGANTGELFF
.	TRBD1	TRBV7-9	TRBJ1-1	TGTGCCAGCAGCACCAGGGGGCCCGGTGAAGCTTTCTTT	CASSTRGPGEAFF
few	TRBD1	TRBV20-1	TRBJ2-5	TGCAGCCTTGGCCCTGACAGGGGCCAAGAGACCCAGTACTTC	CSLGPDRGQETQYF
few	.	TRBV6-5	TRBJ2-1	TGTGCCAGCAGTTACTCTCCTAGGGGAGACCGTGAGCAGTTCTTC	CASSYSPRGDREQFF
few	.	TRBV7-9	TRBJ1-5	TGTGCCAGCAGCAATAACAGGGCCCCCGTTATGCGGCCCCAGCATTTT	CASSNNRAPVMRPQHF
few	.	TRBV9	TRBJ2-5	TGTGCCAGCAGCGTAGGGGCGGGTCGGGAGACCCAGTACTTC	CASSVGAGRETQYF
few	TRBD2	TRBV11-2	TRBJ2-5	TGTGCCAGCAGCACAATAGGGACTAGCGGGACCCGGAGAGAGACCCAGTACTTC	CASSTIGTSGTRRETQYF
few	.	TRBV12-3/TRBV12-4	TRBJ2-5	TGTGCCAGCAGTTCCTCGGAGGGGACCGCTCAGGGGACCCAGTACTTC	CASSSSEGTAQGTQYF
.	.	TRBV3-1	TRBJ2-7	TGTGCCAGCAGCCAAGCCCCAAACCGCTACGAGCAGTACTTC	CASSQAPNRYEQYF
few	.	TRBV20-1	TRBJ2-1	TGCAGTGCTTCCCGCGAGGAGCAGTTCTTC	CSASREEQFF
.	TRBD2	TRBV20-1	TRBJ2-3	TGCAGTGCTAGGGGACTAGCGTACAACACAGATACGCAGTATTTT	CSARGLAYNTDTQYF
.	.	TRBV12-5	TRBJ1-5	TGTGCTAGTGGTTTGGGACAGGCGGGCTATCAGCCCCAGCATTTT	CASGLGQAGYQPQHF
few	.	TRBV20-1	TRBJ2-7	TGCAGTGCTAGTCGGGGGACGGCCTCCTACGAGCAGTACTTC	CSASRGTASYEQYF
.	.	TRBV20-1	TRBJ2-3	TGCAGTGCTAGAGGGGGTTGGAGCACAGATACGCAGTATTTT	CSARGGWSTDTQYF
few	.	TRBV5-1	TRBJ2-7	TGCGCCAGCAGCAGGCTTGGAGACGAGCAGTACTTC	CASSRLGDEQYF
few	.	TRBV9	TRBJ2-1	TGTGCCAGCAGCGCAAGCTTATACAATGAGCAGTTCTTC	CASSASLYNEQFF
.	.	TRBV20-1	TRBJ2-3	TGCAGTGCCAAAGTCTCGGGGCACACAGATACGCAGTATTTT	CSAKVSGHTDTQYF
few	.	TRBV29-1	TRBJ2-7	TGCAGCGTTTCTGGACAGTACGAGCGACAGTACTTC	CSVSGQYERQYF
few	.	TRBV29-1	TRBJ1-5	TGCAGCGTTGGGGTCGGGTTCAATCAGCCCCAGCATTTT	CSVGVGFNQPQHF
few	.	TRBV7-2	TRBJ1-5	TGTGCCAGCAGCTTGACTATAGGGAATAGCAATCAGCCCCAGCATTTT	CASSLTIGNSNQPQHF
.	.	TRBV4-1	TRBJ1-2	TGCGCCAGCAGCCAGGGAACTTCATGGTTGGGCTACACCTTC	CASSQGTSWLGYTF
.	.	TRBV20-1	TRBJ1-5	TGCAGTGCTAGAGGTGGCAGGGGTTCGAATCAGCCCCAGCATTTT	CSARGGRGSNQPQHF
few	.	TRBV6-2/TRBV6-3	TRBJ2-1	TGTGCCAGCAGCAGGAGATCCTACAATGAGCAGTTCTTC	CASSRRSYNEQFF
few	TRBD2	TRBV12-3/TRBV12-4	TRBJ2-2	TGTGCCAGCAGTTTGGGGCTAGCGGCCACCGGGGAGCTGTTTTTT	CASSLGLAATGELFF
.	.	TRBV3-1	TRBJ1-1	TGTGCCAGCAGCCCCCTCGGCCGAAAAGCTTTCTTT	CASSPLGRKAFF
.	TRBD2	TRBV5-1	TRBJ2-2	TGCGCCAGCAGACGAGTAGCGGGAGGCAGGACCGGGGAGCTGTTTTTT	CASRRVAGGRTGELFF
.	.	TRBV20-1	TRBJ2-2	TGCAGTGCTAGAGATCAGGCATCTAACACCGGGGAGCTGTTTTTT	CSARDQASNTGELFF
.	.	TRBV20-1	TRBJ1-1	TGCAGTGCCCTTGACAAGAACACTGAAGCTTTCTTT	CSALDKNTEAFF
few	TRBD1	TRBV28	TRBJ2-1	TGTGCCAGCACCATTGGGGGACAGGGGATTGAGCAGTTCTTC	CASTIGGQGIEQFF
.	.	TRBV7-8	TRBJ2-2	TGTGCCAGCAGCTTAAATTCTCTCGGGGAGCTGTTTTTT	CASSLNSLGELFF
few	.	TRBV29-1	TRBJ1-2	TGCAGCGTCCTCACGGCTTACTATGGCTACACCTTC	CSVLTAYYGYTF
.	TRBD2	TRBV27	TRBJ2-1	TGTGCCAGCACCGTGATCCGAGGGGCGGGAGCTATGTACAATGAGCAGTTCTTC	CASTVIRGAGAMYNEQFF
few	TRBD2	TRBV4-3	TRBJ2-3	TGCGCCAGCAGCCAAGATCGGGGGGTAGCGGGAGCCACAGATACGCAGTATTTT	CASSQDRGVAGATDTQYF
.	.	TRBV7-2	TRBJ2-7	TGTGCCAGCAGCCCCGCTGTAGGCGGGGCCGCCTACGAGCAGTACTTC	CASSPAVGGAAYEQYF
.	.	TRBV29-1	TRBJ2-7	TGCAGCGTTGAAGATCGAACCTACGAGCAGTACTTC	CSVEDRTYEQYF
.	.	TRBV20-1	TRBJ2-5	TGCAGTGCTACCCCCAGGGGCGGGGGCTGGGCCCAGTACTTC	CSATPRGGGWAQYF
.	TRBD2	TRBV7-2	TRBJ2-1	TGTGCCAGCAGCTTAGCGGGACTAGCGGGAGGTGAGCAGTTCTTC	CASSLAGLAGGEQFF
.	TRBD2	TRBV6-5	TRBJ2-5	TGTGCCAGCAGTTACTCGAAGCGGGGGGGTATCCAAGAGACCCAGTACTTC	CASSYSKRGGIQETQYF
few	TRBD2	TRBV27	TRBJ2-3	TGTGCCAGCAACAATTTGGGACTAGCGGGAGGGGGTCGCCCAGATACGCAGTATTTT	CASNNLGLAGGGRPDTQYF
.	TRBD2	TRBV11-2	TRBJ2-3	TGTGCCAGCAGCTCTGCAGCGGGGGGGATCACAGATACGCAGTATTTT	CASSSAAGGITDTQYF